Listed below are T cell receptor beta chains from one sample, sequenced in a study of blood T cell repertoires in COVID-19. Assay: immunoSEQ multiplex PCR; the TCRdb copy retains only in-frame clones and omits some. Among around 330,000 clones listed, around 89% were seen once. Sample: PBMCs or T cells enriched from blood (not recorded which). The receptors originated from a woman aged 35 to 49 who had recovered from COVID-19. CDR3s include the opening cysteine and the closing phenylalanine or tryptophan. Fields, in order: J gene, D gene, V gene, CDR3 protein. The D gene is left open where the match is weak.

TRBJ1-2,TRBD1,TRBV19,CASSGDRSAFGYTF
TRBJ2-1,TRBD2,TRBV9,CASSSRAGGSYNEQFF
TRBJ2-2,-,TRBV9,CASSQNTGELFF
TRBJ1-6,-,TRBV7-9,CASSLGSGSSYNSPLHF
TRBJ2-7,-,TRBV25-1,CASSDLLRAEQYF
TRBJ2-1,-,TRBV13,CASSRRVSDEQFF
TRBJ2-7,TRBD2,TRBV7-9,CASTWGTSGYEQYF
TRBJ1-2,-,TRBV20-1,CSASSAGLNYGYTF
TRBJ1-6,TRBD1,TRBV27,CASSPGTGRNSPLHF
TRBJ2-7,TRBD2,TRBV5-4,CASSFLAGGSSHEQYF
TRBJ2-4,-,TRBV12-3/TRBV12-4,CASRGLDSQYF
TRBJ1-1,TRBD1,TRBV29-1,CSVGGTAKNTEAFF
TRBJ2-1,TRBD2,TRBV27,CASIAGAYNEQFF
TRBJ1-2,-,TRBV27,CASGPPGQGKGYTF
TRBJ2-5,TRBD1,TRBV5-8,CASSRGQIQETQYF
TRBJ1-3,-,TRBV28,CASSSSGTLTSGNTIYF
TRBJ2-3,TRBD2,TRBV11-2,CASSLASGGPGTQYF
TRBJ2-4,-,TRBV24-1,CATGGTGNIQYF
TRBJ2-1,TRBD2,TRBV11-2,CASSLGYILAGRDDEQFF
TRBJ1-6,-,TRBV12-3/TRBV12-4,CASRGSEAPLHF
TRBJ2-2,-,TRBV19,CASLDSGYGELFF
TRBJ1-2,TRBD1,TRBV7-2,CASGQGASNYGYTF
TRBJ1-2,-,TRBV4-3,CASSQNRENYGYTF
TRBJ2-1,-,TRBV6-2/TRBV6-3,CASSSRGNEQFF
TRBJ2-4,TRBD1,TRBV3-1/TRBV3-2,CASSQQTGGENIQYF
TRBJ2-1,TRBD2,TRBV4-1,CASSQEGSGRGNNEQFF